This T cell receptor beta chain came from a study of T cells expressing NK-cell markers. Overall study: According to the study, TCR beta repertoires originated from sorted CD3+CD56+NKG2C+, CD3+CD56+NKG2C- and CD3+CD56-NKG2C+ T cells.

The CDR3 is 16 residues long. Germline assignment: CDR1 KGHDR and CDR2 SFDVKD. Production of TCR beta cDNA relied on 5'RACE template switching with UMIs. TCRdb reprocessed the 5' RACE reads and reports one entry per CDR3 protein, with no DNA. Its table lists 350,000 to 400,000 distinct CDR3 sequences. The origin of this receptor is a woman in her 50s in good health. The gene calls are TRBV24-1 and TRBJ2-3; TCRdb reports TRBD1, a call that lacks DNA to check it against. The sequencing sample was made of blood T cells: a sorted CD56 or NKG2C T cell subset, CD4+ or CD8+ T cells, or bulk PBMC T cells (not recorded which). CDR3 region: CATSDKKGFSTDTQYF.